One and the same sample provided the 7 T cell receptor beta chains below, sequenced in a study of cytomegalovirus exposure and HLA in healthy donors. Some clones are missing from TCRdb's copy, which holds only in-frame ones; the method was immunoSEQ multiplex PCR. This sample carries approximately 200,000 clones, roughly 81% of them seen once, and the ten largest clones take 0.95% to 1.5%. The sequencing input was PBMCs. Receptors originate from a woman under 40 in good health and CMV-seronegative.

J is TRBJ1-6 and V is TRBV6-5, with 7 bases matching TRBD1. CDR3 length equals 14 residues. Germline loops: CDR1 MNHEY, CDR2 SVGAGI. The V segment lost 4 bases and the J segment 7 bases; nucleotides outside the gene matches: 4. CDR3 loop: CASSFQQGNSPLHF. Written as DNA, the CDR3 is TGTGCCAGCAGTTTCCAACAGGGGAATTCACCCCTCCACTTT.

The gene calls are TRBV11-2 and TRBJ1-2; D remains ambiguous. The CDR3 loop spans 14 amino acids. Germline V lookup: CDR1 SGHAT, CDR2 FQNNGV. V lost 5 bases and J lost 3, with 13 bases in between. CDR3 in amino acids: CASSPGGIDYGYTF. The CDR3 bases are TGTGCCAGCAGCCCTGGAGGAATTGACTATGGCTACACCTTC.

The chain has TRBV5-1 and TRBJ2-2; 7 bases map to TRBD1. Germline V gene lookup returns CDR1 SGHRS and CDR2 YFSETQ. This CDR3 region has 13 residues. The J segment lost 5 bases and the V segment lost 7 bases, leaving 5 bases of the junction unmatched. The CDR3: CASYLTGTGELFF. The CDR3 DNA follows: TGCGCCAGCTACTTGACAGGGACCGGGGAGCTGTTTTTT.

The chain uses TRBV6-1 and TRBJ2-7; tentatively, D is TRBD1 (6 bases). The CDR3 is made up of 14 amino acids. Germline V gene lookup returns CDR1 MNHNS and CDR2 SASEGT. With 4 bases removed from V and 0 bases from J, the gap between germline ends came to 10 bases. The CDR3 is CASSVNRDSYEQYF. CDR3 nucleotides: TGTGCCAGCAGTGTCAACAGGGACTCCTACGAGCAGTACTTC.

The V gene is TRBV6-5, the J gene TRBJ1-1, with D unclear. V lost 5 bases and J 6 bases, leaving 13 bases between the germline ends. Germline V lookup: CDR1 MNHEY, CDR2 SVGAGI. This CDR3 region has 13 residues. In DNA, the CDR3 is TGTGCCAGCAGTCAGAGGGAACAGTCTGAAGCTTTCTTT. Protein product: CASSQREQSEAFF.

The chain employs TRBV5-1 and TRBJ1-1, with D tentatively TRBD1 (5 bases). The CDR3 spans 14 residues. Trimming took 1 base from V and 7 from J, leaving 14 bases between them. Germline CDR1 is SGHRS and CDR2 is YFSETQ. CDR3 sequence: CASSLIQANGEAFF. As DNA, the CDR3 is TGCGCCAGCAGCTTGATACAGGCGAATGGTGAAGCTTTCTTT.

The genes are TRBV5-4 and TRBJ2-3, with 12 bases fitting TRBD2. This CDR3 is 15 amino acids long. V was pared by 1 base and J by 7 bases, with 4 bases of the junction left unmatched. Germline lookup yields CDR1 SGHNT and CDR2 YYREEE (reference sequence). The CDR3 DNA sequence: TGTGCCAGCAGCTTGTCTAGCGGGAGGGTCAATACGCAGTATTTT. It yields the protein CASSLSSGRVNTQYF.